This note documents a single TCR beta chain sequence. What it binds is unknown. This sample was included in a study of T cell responses to AZD1222 COVID-19 vaccine. Study observations and caveats: Unmutated variant regions reportedly attract nearly half of all spike-specific TCRs.

Method: immunoSEQ multiplex PCR; TCRdb's copy keeps in-frame clones and lacks some. The sample carries roughly 140,000 clones, about 89% recorded once. This CDR3 spans 13 amino acids. Trimming stripped 5 bases from V and 8 bases from J, with 10 bases between. Germline CDR1 is ENHRY and CDR2 is SYGVKD. The receptor was derived from an adult in good health. The chain uses TRBV10-3 and TRBJ1-6; D gene uncertain. The input for sequencing was peripheral blood, taken on day 0 of MenACWY control vaccination. The DNA for the CDR3 is TGTGCCATCAGTTTCGGACCGGATTCACCCCTCCACTTT. This sequence encodes CAISFGPDSPLHF.